Below, one T cell receptor (beta chain) is given with its context. Its antigen remains unknown. A much larger clone sits a single nucleotide away, making a read error possible. This CDR3 contains 14 residues. The germline CDR1 and CDR2 sequences are SGHKS and YYEKEE (reference sequence). This record belongs to a study of cytomegalovirus exposure and HLA in healthy donors. The primer mix had 60 Vbeta and 13 Jbeta primers. Sequencing used immunoSEQ multiplex PCR; TCRdb keeps in-frame clones, though not all of them. Counted here are under 130,000 clones, 76% occurring once; the ten biggest clones make up more than 8%. Points from the study as a whole: As a later analysis revealed, most CMV-associated TCR beta chains appeared HLA-restricted. When a later analysis was performed, an Asian-associated ancestry cluster reportedly had fewer N-insertions than the approximately 680-donor mean.

The chain joins TRBV5-5 to TRBJ2-5, with TRBD2 as a possible D gene (6 bases). The J call could be wrong; TRBJ2-7 is a better fit for the DNA end. The TCR comes from a middle-aged man in good health and CMV-seropositive. Sequencing used PBMCs. The CDR3 DNA follows: TGTGCCAGTAGCCCCCGGGACTTCGGTAACGAGCAGTACTTC. The encoded protein is CASSPRDFGNEQYF.